These T cell receptor beta chains were read from a single sample in a study of cytomegalovirus exposure and HLA in healthy donors. The assay was immunoSEQ multiplex PCR, and TCRdb's table has in-frame clones only and misses some. The sample table includes around 210,000 clones. Material: PBMCs. The receptor set was obtained from a girl aged 2-10 years in good health and CMV-seropositive. CDR3s include the opening cysteine and the closing phenylalanine or tryptophan. D genes are given only for firm matches.

V	J	D	DNA	CDR3
TRBV19	TRBJ2-5	.	TGTGCCAGTAGCGGGACACAGCAAGAGACCCAGTACTTC	CASSGTQQETQYF
TRBV10-3	TRBJ1-6	.	TGTGCCATCAGTGGCCCTCATTCACAGGGACGGAGGAATTCACCCCTCCACTTT	CAISGPHSQGRRNSPLHF
TRBV5-4	TRBJ2-2	.	TGTGCCAGCAGCAAGAAGGTGCCTACCCGGGCGAACACCGGGGAGCTGTTTTTT	CASSKKVPTRANTGELFF
TRBV6-1	TRBJ2-1	.	TGTGCCAGCAGTGACGTAAGTAGGGGATCCTACAATGAGCAGTTCTTC	CASSDVSRGSYNEQFF
TRBV7-9	TRBJ1-2	.	TGTGCCAGCAAAGGGCAGGGGAAGAATGGCTACACCTTC	CASKGQGKNGYTF
TRBV9	TRBJ2-3	.	TGTGCCAGCAGCAGGGACTTCACAGATACGCAGTATTTT	CASSRDFTDTQYF
TRBV29-1	TRBJ2-2	TRBD2	TGCAGCGTTGAAGGACTAGCGGGAGTCTCCGGGGAGCTGTTTTTT	CSVEGLAGVSGELFF
TRBV18	TRBJ2-7	.	TGTGCCAGCTCAGGGAGGGGGGATGGCGAGCAGTACTTC	CASSGRGDGEQYF
TRBV28	TRBJ1-1	.	TGTGCCAGTAAGGCGGTCCCGAACACTGAAGCTTTCTTT	CASKAVPNTEAFF
TRBV6-4	TRBJ2-3	.	TGTGCCAGCAGTGACTCGCTAGCCGCTGCAGATACGCAGTATTTT	CASSDSLAAADTQYF
TRBV27	TRBJ1-1	.	TGTGCCAGCAGTTTAGGAGGAGGTAACACTGAAGCTTTCTTT	CASSLGGGNTEAFF
TRBV18	TRBJ2-4	TRBD2	TGTGCCAGCTCACCGCCAAAGGGAGGGAGCAAAAACATTCAGTACTTC	CASSPPKGGSKNIQYF
TRBV28	TRBJ2-4	.	TGTGCCAGCAATCGACGGAGCGGAGCCAAAAACATTCAGTACTTC	CASNRRSGAKNIQYF
TRBV11-2	TRBJ2-3	TRBD2	TGTGCCAGCAGCTCCGCGGGACTAGCCCCATCGTTAGGTTCGCAGTATTTT	CASSSAGLAPSLGSQYF
TRBV7-8	TRBJ2-2	.	TGTGCCACCCTTACCTACGGGGAGCTGTTTTTT	CATLTYGELFF
TRBV7-3	TRBJ2-1	TRBD2	TGTGCCAGCAGCTCGATAACGCCGGGACTACCAATCTCCTACAATGAGCAGTTCTTC	CASSSITPGLPISYNEQFF
TRBV19	TRBJ1-6	.	TGTGCCAGTAGAGCCTTGACAGCACCCTATAATTCACCCCTCCACTTT	CASRALTAPYNSPLHF
TRBV5-1	TRBJ2-3	TRBD1	TGCGCCAGCAGCTCGACGGGACAGGGGGCGGATCATACGCAGTATTTT	CASSSTGQGADHTQYF
TRBV7-2	TRBJ2-7	.	TGTGCCAGCAGCTTAGGGCAGGGGCGAATCTACGAGCAGTACTTC	CASSLGQGRIYEQYF
TRBV25-1	TRBJ2-2	TRBD2	TGTGCCAGCAGTCTATTTTTGCGGGAGGGCCTAAACACCGGGGAGCTGTTTTTT	CASSLFLREGLNTGELFF
TRBV15	TRBJ2-4	TRBD2	TGTGCCACCAGCAGAGCGGGACTAGCAGAGAACATTCAGTACTTC	CATSRAGLAENIQYF
TRBV28	TRBJ2-7	TRBD1	TGTGCCATCGGGGACAGGGACTCCTACGAGCAGTACTTC	CAIGDRDSYEQYF
TRBV5-3	TRBJ2-5	.	TGTGCCAGGGCGGAAGAGACCCAGTACTTC	CARAEETQYF
TRBV21-1	TRBJ1-1	.	TGTGCCAGCAGCCCCCCAGGGTGGGGGGGAATGAACACTGAAGCTTTCTTT	CASSPPGWGGMNTEAFF
TRBV18	TRBJ1-2	TRBD1	TGTGCCAGCGGGACAGGGCTGAGTGGCTACACCTTC	CASGTGLSGYTF
TRBV27	TRBJ2-5	TRBD2	TGTGCCAGCAGTTTGGGACTAGCGGCTAGCTTAGAGACCCAGTACTTC	CASSLGLAASLETQYF
TRBV7-2	TRBJ2-7	.	TGTGCCAGCAGCCCTTTCTCCTACGAGCAGTACTTC	CASSPFSYEQYF
TRBV4-1	TRBJ2-3	TRBD2	TGCGCCAGCAGCCAGTCCGGGACTAGCGGGAGCACAGATACGCAGTATTTT	CASSQSGTSGSTDTQYF
TRBV11-1	TRBJ2-5	TRBD1	TGTGCCAGCAGCTTGGGAACAGGGGGGGAGACCCAGTACTTC	CASSLGTGGETQYF
TRBV30	TRBJ2-1	.	TGTGCCTGGAGGGGCAGGGTCTATGAGCAGTTCTTC	CAWRGRVYEQFF
TRBV18	TRBJ1-3	TRBD1	TGTGCCAGCTCACCGGGACAGGGGAACTCTGGAAACACCATATATTTT	CASSPGQGNSGNTIYF
TRBV2	TRBJ2-7	TRBD2	TGTGCCAGCAAACCAAGAAGCGGGAGTCCCTACGAGCAGTACTTC	CASKPRSGSPYEQYF
TRBV28	TRBJ2-1	.	TGTGCCAGCAGCCCTTGGGTAACAGACTACAATGAGCAGTTCTTC	CASSPWVTDYNEQFF
TRBV11-2	TRBJ2-5	.	TGTGCCAGCTCCCAGGGGGGTTTTGTACAAGAGACCCAGTACTTC	CASSQGGFVQETQYF